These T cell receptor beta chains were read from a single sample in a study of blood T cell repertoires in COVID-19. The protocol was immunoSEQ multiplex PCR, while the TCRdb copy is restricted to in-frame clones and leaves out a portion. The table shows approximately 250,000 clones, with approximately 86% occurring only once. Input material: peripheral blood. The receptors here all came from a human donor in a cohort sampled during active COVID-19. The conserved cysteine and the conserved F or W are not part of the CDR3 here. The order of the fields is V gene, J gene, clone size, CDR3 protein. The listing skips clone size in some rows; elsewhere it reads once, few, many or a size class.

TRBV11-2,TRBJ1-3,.,ASSLRGQHFGNTIY
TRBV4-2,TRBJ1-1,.,ASSQGRDTEAF
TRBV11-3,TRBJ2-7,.,ASFRGNSYEQY
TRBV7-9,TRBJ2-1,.,ASSASGTDEQF
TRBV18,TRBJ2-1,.,ASSPQMTEGYNEQF
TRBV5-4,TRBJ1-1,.,ASSLQTGPNTEAF
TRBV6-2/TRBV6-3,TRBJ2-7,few,ASSYWVKKSGGRPSHEQY
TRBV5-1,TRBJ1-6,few,ASSPTVSSYNSPLH
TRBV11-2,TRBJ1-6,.,ASSLRGGQDLGPLH
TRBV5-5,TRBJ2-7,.,ASSSSTGLAGDP
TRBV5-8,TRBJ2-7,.,ASSPTGFYEQY
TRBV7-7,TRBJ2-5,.,ASSSSRLAGGQETQY
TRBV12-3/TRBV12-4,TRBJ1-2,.,ASSLVPGRGYT
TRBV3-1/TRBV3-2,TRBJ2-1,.,ASSQAFQYEQF
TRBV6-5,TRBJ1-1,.,ATSGTLLNEAF
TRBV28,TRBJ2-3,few,ASLGASGSTDTQY
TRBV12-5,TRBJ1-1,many,ASGFERGRGAEAF
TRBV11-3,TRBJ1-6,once,ASSLDGQGNSPLH
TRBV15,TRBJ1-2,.,ATSRDPNYGYT
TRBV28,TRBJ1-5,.,ASSPGGRDSNQPQH
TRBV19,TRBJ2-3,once,ATDRPGTDTQY
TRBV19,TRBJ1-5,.,ASTSPDRGGQPQH
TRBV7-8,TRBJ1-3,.,ASSPRGSSGNTIY
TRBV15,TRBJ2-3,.,ATSRDLAGNTQY
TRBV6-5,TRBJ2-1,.,ATEGDDNEQF
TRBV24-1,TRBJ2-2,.,ATSDGLATGELF
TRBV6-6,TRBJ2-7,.,ASSFGQVSYEQY
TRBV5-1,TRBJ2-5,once,ASQGDRKETQY
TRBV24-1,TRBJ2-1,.,ATSEFSFAGGDEQF
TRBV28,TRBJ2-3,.,ASSLLGAGGGESTDTQY
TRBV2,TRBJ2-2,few,ASRLGSRSGELF
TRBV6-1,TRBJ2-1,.,ASSELQGRYNEQF
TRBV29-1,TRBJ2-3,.,SVEPGGNTQY
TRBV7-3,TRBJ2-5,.,ASSPTSGAGETQY
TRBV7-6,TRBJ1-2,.,ASSDVGGSGYT
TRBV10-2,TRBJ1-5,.,ASSESHPGNQPQH
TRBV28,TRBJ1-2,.,ASRGQVEGGYT
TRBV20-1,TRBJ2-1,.,SASPLAGGANNEQF
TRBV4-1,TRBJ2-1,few,ASSRGAAGAPEQF
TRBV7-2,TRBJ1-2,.,ASSPVPSPGYT
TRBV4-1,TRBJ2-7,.,ASSPPGQGTYEQY
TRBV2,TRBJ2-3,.,ASTRLAGGTDTQY
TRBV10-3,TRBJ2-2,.,AVGDSPNTGELF
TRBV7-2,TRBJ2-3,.,ASSPRGDTQY
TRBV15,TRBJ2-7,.,ATSRAGTGTHEQY
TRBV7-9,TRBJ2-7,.,ASSARDRPRGQY
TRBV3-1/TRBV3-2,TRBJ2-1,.,ASSQASGAYNEQF
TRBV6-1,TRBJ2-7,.,ASSDAQSYEQY
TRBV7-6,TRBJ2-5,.,ASTKSWGRGETQY
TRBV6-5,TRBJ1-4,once,ASSYRDSSNEKLF
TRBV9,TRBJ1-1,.,ASAEDIGEAF
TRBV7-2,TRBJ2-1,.,ASSRGLAGAVEQF
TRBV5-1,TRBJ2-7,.,ASSSPGQGATSGTYEQY
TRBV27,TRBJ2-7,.,ASSFRGSGETYEQY
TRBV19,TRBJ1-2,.,ASSTNSYYGYT
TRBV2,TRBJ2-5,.,ASIERGETQY
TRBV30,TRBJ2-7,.,AWSGDRTAYEQY
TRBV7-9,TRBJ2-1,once,ASRGGLLWNEQF
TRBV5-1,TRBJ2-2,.,ASSLAGLNTGELF